What follows are 18 T cell receptor beta chains derived from one specimen sequenced in a study of tumor T cells in aggressive B-cell lymphoma. Repertoires were generated with immunoSEQ multiplex PCR, while TCRdb's copy carries only in-frame clones and drops some. The table shows 8,900 or so clones, with 70% to 90% occurring only once. The specimen sequenced was tumor tissue. The source of these receptors is an adult with diffuse large B cell lymphoma.

The V call is TRBV20-1, the J call TRBJ1-6; the D is unclear. The CDR3 contains 10 residues. CDR1 and CDR2 from the germline V gene are DFQATT and SNEGSKA (reference sequence). DNA for the CDR3: TGCAGCCCCGGAGGGTCACCCCTCCACTTT. The encoded protein is CSPGGSPLHF.

The chain links TRBV7-9 to TRBJ2-7; a possible D gene is TRBD1 (5 bases). Germline V gives CDR1 SEHNR, CDR2 FQNEAQ (reference sequence). CDR3 length: 13 residues. The ends were cut back, 4 bases at V and 7 bases at J, with 14 bases in the middle. The CDR3 spells CASSWLAGSEQYF. The DNA of the CDR3 is TGTGCCAGCAGCTGGCTGGCAGGGTCAGAGCAGTACTTC.

The chain links TRBV5-6 to TRBJ1-2, with no clear D. The CDR3 covers 17 residues. Germline V gene lookup returns CDR1 SGHDT and CDR2 YYEEEE. V dropped 1 base and J dropped 8 bases, with 24 bases sitting between them. CDR3 loop: CASSLYFGSVDLMGYTF. The CDR3 DNA follows: TGTGCCAGCAGCTTGTATTTCGGTAGCGTCGATCTTATGGGCTACACCTTC.

This clone was found a few times. The chain recombines TRBV2 with TRBJ2-6; TRBD1 agrees at 11 bases. The V gene end was trimmed by 3 bases and the J gene end by 4 bases; junction bases not matched to a gene: 11. The CDR3 runs to 19 residues. Per germline, CDR1 SNHLY and CDR2 FYNNEI. CDR3 nucleotides: TGTGCCAGCAGTGACCCCCTCGGACAGGGGGCCTTGGGGGCCAACGTCCTGACTTTC. Its protein product is CASSDPLGQGALGANVLTF. The full variable domain, with the rest looked up from reference TRBV2 and TRBJ2-6, is EPEVTQTPSHQVTQMGQEVILRCVPISNHLYFYWYRQILGQKVEFLVSFYNNEISEKSEIFDDQFSVERPDGSNFTLKIRSTKLEDSAMYFCASSDPLGQGALGANVLTFGAGSRLTVL.

The V gene is TRBV19, the J gene TRBJ1-2; D is uncertain. The germline V and J ends were trimmed by 7 bases and 0 bases, with 9 bases remaining between them. This CDR3 contains 13 residues. Looked up from germline, CDR1 is LNHDA and CDR2 is SQIVND (reference sequence). The CDR3 spells CASNPETNYGYTF. CDR3 coding DNA: TGTGCCAGTAATCCAGAAACTAACTATGGCTACACCTTC.

The CDR3 sequence is CASSLDAGGSYEQYF. CDR3 coding DNA: TGTGCCAGCAGCTTGGACGCGGGGGGCTCCTACGAGCAGTACTTC. V gene TRBV5-6 combines with J gene TRBJ2-7, with TRBD2 identical over 8 bases. Germline CDR1 SGHDT, CDR2 YYEEEE. CDR3 length: 15 amino acids. The trim removed 0 bases at V and 0 bases at J, leaving 2 bases unmatched.

The rearrangement links TRBV5-1 to TRBJ2-7, with 7 bases aligning to TRBD1. Trimming removed 0 bases from V and 1 base from J; junction bases left unmatched: 4. The CDR3 length is 15 residues. CDR1 SGHRS and CDR2 YFSETQ come from the germline V gene. The CDR3: CASSLDRGTSYEQYF. The CDR3 bases are TGCGCCAGCAGCTTGGACAGGGGAACATCCTACGAGCAGTACTTC.

This chain connects TRBV5-1 to TRBJ2-6; D is undetermined. CDR3 length: 15 amino acids. V lost 4 bases to trimming and J lost 0 bases, with 8 bases between them. Germline-derived CDR1 and CDR2 are SGHRS and YFSETQ. CDR3: CASSQTLSGANVLTF. The DNA for the CDR3 is TGCGCCAGCAGCCAGACACTCTCTGGGGCCAACGTCCTGACTTTC.

For this clone: This sample includes further DNA sequences coding for the same CDR3. This chain connects TRBV5-1 to TRBJ2-7; weak D call: TRBD1 (6 bases). The CDR3 covers 14 residues. The V gene lost 4 bases and the J gene lost 4 bases, with 15 bases spanning the gap. Germline assignment: CDR1 SGHRS and CDR2 YFSETQ. The CDR3 DNA follows: TGCGCCAGCAGCCTACAGGGAGAGGTATACGAGCAGTACTTC. This gives the protein CASSLQGEVYEQYF.

This chain connects TRBV5-6 to TRBJ1-5; D gene unclear. The germline V and J ends were trimmed by 1 base and 0 bases, with 5 bases remaining between them. The V gene's germline CDR1 is SGHDT and CDR2 YYEEEE. CDR3 length: 14 amino acids. The CDR3 coding sequence is TGTGCCAGCAGCTTGACAGATAGCAATCAGCCCCAGCATTTT. It is translated as CASSLTDSNQPQHF.

The gene calls are TRBV7-9 and TRBJ2-3; D remains unclear. Trimming took 4 bases from V and 0 from J, leaving 5 bases between them. CDR1 and CDR2 from the germline V gene are SEHNR and FQNEAQ (reference sequence). This CDR3 is built from 13 residues. CDR3: CASSSDSTDTQYF. DNA of the CDR3: TGTGCCAGCAGCTCAGATAGCACAGATACGCAGTATTTT.

The chain has TRBV19 and TRBJ1-2, with D unclear. Trimming cost V 3 bases and J 7 bases, with 39 bases left between them. The CDR3 spans 22 residues. CDR1 and CDR2 (germline): LNHDA, SQIVND (reference sequence). The CDR3 is CASSILPSFRLTDLLELCGYTF. Written as DNA, the CDR3 is TGTGCCAGTAGTATTCTCCCAAGTTTTAGGCTTACCGACTTACTTGAGCTATGTGGCTACACCTTC.

The J gene is TRBJ1-4, the V gene TRBV14; D gene ambiguous. The germline V gene has CDR1 SGHDN and CDR2 FVKESK. This CDR3 region has 15 residues. The V end lost 4 bases, the J end lost 5 bases, and 14 bases lay between the germline ends. The CDR3 is CASSPTRGSNEKLFF. The CDR3 DNA reads as TGTGCCAGCAGCCCCACCCGCGGGTCAAATGAAAAACTGTTTTTT.

The CDR3 coding sequence is TGCAGCGGGACACAGGGGGCGGAAGGCTACACCTTC. This gives the protein CSGTQGAEGYTF. This chain joins TRBV29-1 and TRBJ1-2; 9 positions match TRBD1. Germline trimming cut 7 bases from V and 8 bases from J; bases unmatched to any gene: 8. The CDR3 totals 12 residues. Per the germline V gene, CDR1 is SQVTM and CDR2 is ANQGSEA.

V usage is TRBV5-4 and J usage is TRBJ1-2; D is perhaps TRBD1 (5 bases). The V gene lost 2 bases and the J gene lost 1 base, with 9 bases spanning the gap. CDR3 size: 14 residues. Looked up from germline, CDR1 is SGHNT and CDR2 is YYREEE (reference sequence). CDR3 sequence reads: CASSFGTDNYGYTF. CDR3 coding DNA: TGTGCCAGCAGCTTTGGGACTGATAACTATGGCTACACCTTC.

The chain joins TRBV9 to TRBJ2-7; D gene ambiguous. The germline V and J ends were trimmed by 0 bases and 6 bases, with 7 bases remaining between them. Germline assignment: CDR1 SGDLS and CDR2 YYNGEE. CDR3 size: 12 residues. As DNA, the CDR3 is TGTGCCAGCAGCGTAGGGCCGTCCGAGCAGTACTTC. Protein sequence: CASSVGPSEQYF.

Worth noting for this clone: One end of the junction fails to match germline, which may point to a read error. The genes are TRBV5-1 and TRBJ2-2, with a weak D call TRBD2 (6 bases). CDR1 is SGHRS and CDR2 is YFSETQ in the germline V gene. The CDR3 spans 15 residues. The CDR3 sequence is CASSRWGGDTGELLF. The CDR3, as DNA: TGCGCCAGCAGCCGATGGGGAGGAGACACCGGGGAGCTGCTTTTT.

The chain has TRBV6-5 and TRBJ1-2; the D gene is possibly TRBD1 (6 bases). V was shortened by 6 bases and J by 6 bases, with 14 bases between the two germline ends. CDR1 and CDR2 from the germline V gene are MNHEY and SVGAGI. The CDR3 consists of 13 residues. The CDR3 DNA sequence: TGTGCCAGCAGCCCAGGGACATTCGATGGCTACACCTTC. Amino acid sequence: CASSPGTFDGYTF.